The 25 T cell receptor beta chains below were found in one sample sequenced in a study of cytomegalovirus exposure and HLA in healthy donors. PCR used 60 Vbeta primers and 13 Jbeta primers. Here immunoSEQ multiplex PCR was the method, and the copy in TCRdb shows in-frame clones only, minus some. The data show under 130,000 clones, 79% seen once. Source material: PBMCs. The receptors originated from a man aged 45-65 years in good health and CMV-seropositive.

As regards this clone: The junction departs from germline at one end; a sequencing error may be responsible. V and J are TRBV6-5 and TRBJ2-7; perhaps TRBD1 as D (5 bases). Germline-derived CDR1 and CDR2 are MNHEY and SVGAGI. This CDR3 contains 11 residues. The CDR3 loop is CASNHLGRETF. The CDR3 DNA sequence: TGTGCCAGCAACCATTTGGGCAGGGAAACCTTC.

The rearrangement links TRBV25-1 to TRBJ2-3; the D gene is possibly TRBD1 (5 bases). Germline-derived CDR1 and CDR2 are MGHDK and SYGVNS. Between the trimmed V and J ends, which lost 3 bases and 5 bases, there was a span of 18 bases. The CDR3 extends over 16 amino acids. The CDR3 sequence is CASSEFTGDGQDTQYF. For the CDR3, the DNA is TGTGCCAGCAGTGAGTTTACCGGCGACGGACAAGATACGCAGTATTTT.

CDR3 in DNA: TGTGCCAGCAACACCCTACAGGGTCGGTCTAGCGAGCAGTACTTC. The encoded protein is CASNTLQGRSSEQYF. This rearrangement joins TRBV27 to TRBJ2-7, with a weak D call TRBD1 (6 bases). Germline lookup yields CDR1 MNHEY and CDR2 SMNVEV (reference sequence). The V end was cut by 7 bases, the J end by 6 bases, with 22 bases between. The CDR3 length is 15 residues.

The chain couples TRBV19 to TRBJ1-4, with a possible D match to TRBD1 (5 bases). This CDR3 comprises 15 residues. Germline V gene data show CDR1 as LNHDA and CDR2 as SQIVND (reference sequence). The germline V and J ends were trimmed by 5 bases and 1 base, with 11 bases remaining between them. The CDR3 nucleotides are TGTGCCAGTAGTGTGGCGGGGGGAACTAATGAAAAACTGTTTTTT. Its translation: CASSVAGGTNEKLFF.

V is TRBV7-7 and J is TRBJ2-7, with TRBD2 matching 7 bases. Germline trimming cut 2 bases from V and 2 bases from J; bases unmatched to any gene: 9. The CDR3 sequence is 16 residues long. Germline V gene data show CDR1 as SSHAT and CDR2 as FNYEAQ (reference sequence). The CDR3 bases are TGTGCCAGCAGCTTACTCTGGCGGGAGCGTACCTACGAGCAGTACTTC. It is translated as CASSLLWRERTYEQYF.

The gene calls are TRBV10-1 and TRBJ2-5, with 8 nucleotides matching TRBD2. V was pared by 0 bases and J by 1 base, with 16 bases of the junction left unmatched. The CDR3 contains 20 residues. Germline lookup yields CDR1 WNHNN and CDR2 SYGVQD (reference sequence). For the CDR3, the DNA is TGCGCCAGCAGTGAGTCGACTCCGAGCGGGAGAGAGTGGCGCCAAGAGACCCAGTACTTC. Translation: CASSESTPSGREWRQETQYF.

This clone showed up just once. This chain uses TRBV10-1 with TRBJ2-7; no definite D call. The V end was cut by 0 bases, the J end by 2 bases, with 11 bases between. This CDR3 is 15 amino acids long. Germline CDR1 reads WNHNN; CDR2 reads SYGVQD (reference sequence). The CDR3, as DNA: TGCGCCAGCAGTGAGTCGGCAGTTCCGACCTACGAGCAGTACTTC. Translation gives CASSESAVPTYEQYF.

The chain is built from TRBV5-5 and TRBJ2-1; no clear D. CDR1 and CDR2 from the germline V gene are SGHKS and YYEKEE (reference sequence). V shed 4 bases and J shed 2 bases, with 10 bases lying between them. This CDR3 is built from 14 residues. The CDR3 nucleotides are TGTGCCAGCAGCCCCCCCCCAGCCTACAATGAGCAGTTCTTC. Translating gives CASSPPPAYNEQFF. Full variable domain (rest looked up from reference TRBV5-5 and TRBJ2-1): DAGVTQSPTHLIKTRGQQVTLRCSPISGHKSVSWYQQVLGQGPQFIFQYYEKEERGRGNFPDRFSARQFPNYSSELNVNALLLGDSALYLCASSPPPAYNEQFFGPGTRLTVL.

This clone was seen more than once but under ten times. The V and J genes are TRBV28 and TRBJ2-3; D is unclear. CDR1 is MDHEN and CDR2 is SYDVKM in the germline V gene. The CDR3 has 14 residues. Deletions cut 3 bases from V and 2 bases from J, with 9 bases between. Here the CDR3 DNA reads TGTGCCAGCAGTTTCACCAGTTCCACAGATACGCAGTATTTT. It encodes CASSFTSSTDTQYF.

The chain has TRBV28 and TRBJ1-4; the D gene is possibly TRBD1 (5 bases). Trimming pared 5 bases from V and 11 bases from J, leaving 9 bases between. Per germline, CDR1 MDHEN and CDR2 SYDVKM. CDR3 length equals 11 residues. The CDR3 spells CASSLGGKLFF. As DNA, the CDR3 is TGTGCCAGCAGTCTCGGGGGGAAACTGTTTTTT. Full variable domain (rest looked up from reference TRBV28 and TRBJ1-4): DVKVTQSSRYLVKRTGEKVFLECVQDMDHENMFWYRQDPGLGLRLIYFSYDVKMKEKGDIPEGYSVSREKKERFSLILESASTNQTSMYLCASSLGGKLFFGSGTQLSVL.

The CDR3 DNA follows: TGCGCCAGCAGCTTCGGACAGGGGACCAACTACTTCTACGAGCAGTACTTC. Its translation: CASSFGQGTNYFYEQYF. This chain links TRBV5-1 with TRBJ2-7; 9 bases line up with TRBD1. Trimming took 2 bases from V and 3 from J; bases not matched to a gene: 12. This CDR3 is built from 17 residues. CDR1 SGHRS and CDR2 YFSETQ come from the germline V gene.

The V gene is TRBV9, the J gene TRBJ2-5, with D tentatively TRBD1 (5 bases). This CDR3 comprises 13 residues. Trimming removed 0 bases from V and 2 bases from J, with 5 bases in between. Germline V lookup: CDR1 SGDLS, CDR2 YYNGEE. The DNA for the CDR3 is TGTGCCAGCAGCGTAGGGACACAAGAGACCCAGTACTTC. Residues: CASSVGTQETQYF.

This clone was picked up a small number of times. The chain joins TRBV6-1 to TRBJ2-3; tentative D call: TRBD2 (6 bases). The V gene lost 3 bases and the J gene lost 1 base, with 14 bases spanning the gap. CDR1 is MNHNS and CDR2 is SASEGT in the germline V gene. CDR3 size: 16 residues. This CDR3 is CASSEATGTRTDTQYF. CDR3 bases: TGTGCCAGCAGTGAGGCAACCGGGACTCGCACAGATACGCAGTATTTT.

V and J are TRBV27 and TRBJ2-1, with 11 nucleotides matching TRBD2. In germline, CDR1 is MNHEY, CDR2 SMNVEV (reference sequence). The CDR3 is 16 amino acids. With V trimmed by 4 bases and J by 2 bases, 4 bases remained unmatched. CDR3 region: CASSSVAGGPYNEQFF. DNA for the CDR3: TGTGCCAGCAGTTCCGTAGCGGGAGGGCCCTACAATGAGCAGTTCTTC.

This sequence joins TRBV7-9 and TRBJ2-1, with 8 positions matching TRBD1. This CDR3 spans 18 amino acids. Germline V CDR1 and CDR2: SEHNR, FQNEAQ (reference sequence). V shed 2 bases, J shed 6 bases, and the junction held 15 bases outside the gene matches. CDR3 sequence (DNA): TGTGCCAGCAGCTTAAGCCACCAAGGACAGGGCCCATTCAATGAGCAGTTCTTC. Translation: CASSLSHQGQGPFNEQFF.

V is TRBV19 and J is TRBJ2-1; TRBD2 might be the D (5 bases). The V end lost 4 bases, the J end lost 15 bases, and 19 bases lay between the germline ends. The CDR3 extends over 13 amino acids. Germline V gene data show CDR1 as LNHDA and CDR2 as SQIVND (reference sequence). Here the CDR3 reads CASSTSVGRVRFF. The CDR3, as DNA: TGTGCCAGTAGTACTTCAGTAGGGCGGGTCCGGTTCTTC.

This sequence joins TRBV7-9 and TRBJ2-5; TRBD2 aligns across 8 bases. Near its end, the DNA agrees better with TRBJ2-7, so the J call may be wrong. In germline, CDR1 is SEHNR, CDR2 FQNEAQ (reference sequence). The CDR3 is 15 amino acids. The CDR3 here is CASSRSGIGPLEQYF. The CDR3 coding sequence is TGTGCCAGCAGCCGTAGCGGGATAGGCCCCCTCGAGCAGTACTTC.

This clone has a single count. This chain connects TRBV6-6 to TRBJ1-3; D may be TRBD1 (6 bases). Trimming left V 4 bases short and J 3 bases short, with 10 bases between. The CDR3 is 14 residues long. Per germline, CDR1 MNHNY and CDR2 SVGAGI (reference sequence). DNA for the CDR3: TGTGCCAGCAGTTCGACAGGTTATGGAAACACCATATATTTT. This codes for CASSSTGYGNTIYF.

The V call is TRBV18, the J call TRBJ2-3; a possible D gene is TRBD1 (5 bases). The V end was cut by 2 bases, the J end by 4 bases, with 13 bases between. The germline V gene encodes CDR1 KGHSH and CDR2 LQKENI. The CDR3 consists of 15 residues. CDR3 sequence: CASSPSLSRADTQYF. CDR3 DNA sequence: TGTGCCAGCTCACCAAGCCTTAGCAGGGCAGATACGCAGTATTTT.

This CDR3 is CASSLAGSDEQYF. DNA for the CDR3: TGTGCCAGCAGCTTAGCAGGGTCCGACGAGCAGTACTTC. V gene TRBV11-2 combines with J gene TRBJ2-7; a possible D gene is TRBD1 (5 bases). Trimming cost V 1 base and J 5 bases, with 9 bases left between them. Per germline, CDR1 SGHAT and CDR2 FQNNGV. CDR3 length: 13 residues. The full variable domain, rest sourced from reference TRBV11-2 and TRBJ2-7, is EAGVAQSPRYKIIEKRQSVAFWCNPISGHATLYWYQQILGQGPKLLIQFQNNGVVDDSQLPKDRFSAERLKGVDSTLKIQPAKLEDSAVYLCASSLAGSDEQYFGPGTRLTVT.

The chain employs TRBV7-9 and TRBJ2-4, with 14 positions matching TRBD2. This CDR3 spans 14 amino acids. V was pared by 5 bases and J by 7 bases, with 1 base of the junction left unmatched. Per germline, CDR1 SEHNR and CDR2 FQNEAQ (reference sequence). The CDR3 here is CASSRLAGGNIQYF. The CDR3 bases are TGTGCCAGCAGCCGACTAGCGGGAGGGAACATTCAGTACTTC.

V and J are TRBV28 and TRBJ2-7; D is possibly TRBD2 (5 bases). CDR1 MDHEN and CDR2 SYDVKM come from the germline V gene. The V end was cut by 5 bases, the J end by 2 bases, with 13 bases between. The CDR3 contains 14 residues. The CDR3 nucleotides are TGTGCCAGCAGTATATCGGACGGGACCTACGAGCAGTACTTC. Translating gives CASSISDGTYEQYF.

The rearrangement joins TRBV5-1 to TRBJ1-3, with 7 bases that match TRBD1. The V segment lost 0 bases and the J segment 0 bases; nucleotides outside the gene matches: 9. The CDR3 has 18 amino acids. The germline CDR1 and CDR2 sequences are SGHRS and YFSETQ. This chain's CDR3 is CASSLEAGQTLSGNTIYF. CDR3 nucleotide sequence: TGCGCCAGCAGCTTGGAGGCGGGACAGACACTCTCTGGAAACACCATATATTTT.

The gene calls are TRBV7-9 and TRBJ2-7, with a weak D call TRBD2 (6 bases). The ends were cut back, 2 bases at V and 4 bases at J, with 12 bases in the middle. Germline CDR1 is SEHNR and CDR2 is FQNEAQ (reference sequence). The CDR3 runs to 14 residues. The CDR3 DNA follows: TGTGCCAGCAGCTTATTTGGGGACTGGTACGAGCAGTACTTC. Protein sequence: CASSLFGDWYEQYF.

The J gene is TRBJ2-7, the V gene TRBV28; D is possibly TRBD1 (6 bases). V lost 7 bases and J 3 bases, leaving 7 bases between the germline ends. Germline V lookup: CDR1 MDHEN, CDR2 SYDVKM. The CDR3 is 11 residues long. The chain's CDR3 is CASTTGYEQYF. For the CDR3, the DNA is TGTGCCAGCACGACAGGCTACGAGCAGTACTTC. The complete variable domain, with remaining parts taken from reference TRBV28 and TRBJ2-7, reads DVKVTQSSRYLVKRTGEKVFLECVQDMDHENMFWYRQDPGLGLRLIYFSYDVKMKEKGDIPEGYSVSREKKERFSLILESASTNQTSMYLCASTTGYEQYFGPGTRLTVT.